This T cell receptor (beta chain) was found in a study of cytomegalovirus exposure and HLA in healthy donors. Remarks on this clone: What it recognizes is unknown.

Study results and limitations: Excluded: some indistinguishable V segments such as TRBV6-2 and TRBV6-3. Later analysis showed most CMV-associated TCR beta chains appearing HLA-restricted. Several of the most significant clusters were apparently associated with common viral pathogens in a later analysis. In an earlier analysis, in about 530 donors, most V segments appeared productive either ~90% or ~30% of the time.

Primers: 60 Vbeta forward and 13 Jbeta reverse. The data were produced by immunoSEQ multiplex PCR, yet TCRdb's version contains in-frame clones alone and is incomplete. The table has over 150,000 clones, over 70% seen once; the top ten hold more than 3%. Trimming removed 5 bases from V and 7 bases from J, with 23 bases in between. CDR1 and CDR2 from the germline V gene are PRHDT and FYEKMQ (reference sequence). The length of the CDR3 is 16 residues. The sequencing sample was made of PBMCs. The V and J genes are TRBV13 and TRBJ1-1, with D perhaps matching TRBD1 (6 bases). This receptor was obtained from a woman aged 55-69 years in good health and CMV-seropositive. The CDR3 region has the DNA TGTGCCAGCAGCGAACAGGGTATTTTGAGTTTGGATGAAGCTTTCTTT. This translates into CASSEQGILSLDEAFF.